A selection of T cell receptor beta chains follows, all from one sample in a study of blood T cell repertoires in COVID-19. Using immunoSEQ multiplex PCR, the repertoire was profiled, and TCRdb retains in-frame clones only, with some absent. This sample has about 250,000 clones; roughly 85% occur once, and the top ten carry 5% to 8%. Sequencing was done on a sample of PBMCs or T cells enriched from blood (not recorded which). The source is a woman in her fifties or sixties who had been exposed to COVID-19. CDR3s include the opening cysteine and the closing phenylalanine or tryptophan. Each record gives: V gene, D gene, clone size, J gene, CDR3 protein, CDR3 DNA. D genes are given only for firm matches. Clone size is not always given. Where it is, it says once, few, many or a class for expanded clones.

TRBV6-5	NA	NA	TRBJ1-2	CASSRQKVYGYTF	TGTGCCAGCAGTCGACAGAAAGTCTATGGCTACACCTTC
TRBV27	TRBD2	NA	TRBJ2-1	CASSHGTSGGASSYNEQFF	TGTGCCAGCAGCCACGGGACTAGCGGGGGGGCAAGCTCCTACAATGAGCAGTTCTTC
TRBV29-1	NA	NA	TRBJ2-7	CSVGGHGLYEQYF	TGCAGCGTTGGGGGACACGGCCTCTACGAGCAGTACTTC
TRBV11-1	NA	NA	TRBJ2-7	CASTPGPATVADEQYF	TGTGCCAGCACCCCGGGTCCAGCCACGGTCGCGGACGAGCAGTACTTC
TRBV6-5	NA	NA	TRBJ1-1	CASTTGLRGEAFF	TGTGCCAGCACTACCGGGTTAAGGGGTGAAGCTTTCTTT
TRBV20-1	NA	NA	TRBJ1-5	CSASHTTSGEQPQHF	TGCAGTGCTAGTCATACTACCTCAGGGGAACAGCCCCAGCATTTT
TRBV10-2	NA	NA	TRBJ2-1	CASSAAGRIYNEQFF	TGCGCCAGCAGTGCCGCGGGGAGAATTTACAATGAGCAGTTCTTC
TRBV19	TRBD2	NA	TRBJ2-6	CASSNLLAGAAGGANVLTF	TGTGCCAGTAGTAACCTACTAGCGGGGGCCGCCGGTGGGGCCAACGTCCTGACTTTC
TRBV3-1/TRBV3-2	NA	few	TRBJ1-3	CASSREGTIYF	TGTGCCAGCAGCCGCGAGGGCACCATATATTTT
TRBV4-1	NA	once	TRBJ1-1	CASSQDASMNTEAFF	TGCGCCAGCAGCCAAGATGCGAGCATGAACACTGAAGCTTTCTTT
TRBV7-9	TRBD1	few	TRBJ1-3	CASSLTGTGTGNTIYF	TGTGCCAGCAGCTTAACCGGGACAGGGACCGGAAACACCATATATTTT
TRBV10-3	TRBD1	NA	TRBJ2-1	CAISESSFGQGARGQFF	TGTGCCATCAGTGAGTCCTCGTTCGGACAGGGGGCAAGGGGGCAGTTCTTC
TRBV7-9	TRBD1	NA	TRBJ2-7	CASSFRGLGDEQYF	TGTGCCAGCAGCTTCAGGGGGCTCGGGGACGAGCAGTACTTC
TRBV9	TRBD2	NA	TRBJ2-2	CASSVTSGGNTGELFF	TGTGCCAGCAGCGTAACTAGCGGGGGGAACACCGGGGAGCTGTTTTTT